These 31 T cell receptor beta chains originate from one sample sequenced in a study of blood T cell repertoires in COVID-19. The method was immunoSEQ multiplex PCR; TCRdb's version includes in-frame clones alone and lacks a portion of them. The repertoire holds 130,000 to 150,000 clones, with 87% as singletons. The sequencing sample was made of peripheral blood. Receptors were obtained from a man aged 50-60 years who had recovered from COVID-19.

The CDR3 DNA is TGTGCCAGCAGCTGGGGACAGGGACCCACTGAAGCTTTCTTT. As protein: CASSWGQGPTEAFF. The chain couples TRBV7-9 to TRBJ1-1, with 9 positions matching TRBD1. Germline V CDR1 and CDR2: SEHNR, FQNEAQ (reference sequence). The CDR3 runs to 14 residues. The J segment lost 4 bases and the V segment lost 4 bases, leaving 4 bases of the junction unmatched.

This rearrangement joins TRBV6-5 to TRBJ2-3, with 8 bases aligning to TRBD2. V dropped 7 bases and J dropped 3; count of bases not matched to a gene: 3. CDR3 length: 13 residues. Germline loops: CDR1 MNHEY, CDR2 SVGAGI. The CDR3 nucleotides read TGTGCCAGCAACGGGGGGGAGACAGATACGCAGTATTTT. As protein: CASNGGETDTQYF.

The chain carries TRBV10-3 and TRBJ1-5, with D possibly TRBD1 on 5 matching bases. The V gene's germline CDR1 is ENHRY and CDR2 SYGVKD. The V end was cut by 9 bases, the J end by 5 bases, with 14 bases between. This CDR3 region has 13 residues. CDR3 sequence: CAITGTMDQPQHF. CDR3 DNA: TGTGCCATAACCGGGACTATGGATCAGCCCCAGCATTTT.

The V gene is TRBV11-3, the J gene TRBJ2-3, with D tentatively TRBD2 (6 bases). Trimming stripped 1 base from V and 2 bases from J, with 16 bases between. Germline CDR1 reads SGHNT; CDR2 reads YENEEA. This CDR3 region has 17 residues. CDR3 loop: CASSLARGWGDTDTQYF. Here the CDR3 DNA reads TGTGCCAGCAGCTTAGCGCGCGGGTGGGGGGACACAGATACGCAGTATTTT.

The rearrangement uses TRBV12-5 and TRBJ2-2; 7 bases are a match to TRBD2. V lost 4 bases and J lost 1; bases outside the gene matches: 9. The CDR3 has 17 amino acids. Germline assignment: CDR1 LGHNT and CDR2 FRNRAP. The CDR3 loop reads CASGSFSGRLNTGELFF. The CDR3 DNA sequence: TGTGCTAGTGGTTCCTTTAGCGGGCGACTGAACACCGGGGAGCTGTTTTTT.

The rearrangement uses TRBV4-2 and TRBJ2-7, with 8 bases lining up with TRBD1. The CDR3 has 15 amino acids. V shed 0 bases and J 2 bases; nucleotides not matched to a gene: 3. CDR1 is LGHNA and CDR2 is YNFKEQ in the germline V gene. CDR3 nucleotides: TGTGCCAGCAGCCAAGAGCGGACAGGGACCTACGAGCAGTACTTC. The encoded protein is CASSQERTGTYEQYF.

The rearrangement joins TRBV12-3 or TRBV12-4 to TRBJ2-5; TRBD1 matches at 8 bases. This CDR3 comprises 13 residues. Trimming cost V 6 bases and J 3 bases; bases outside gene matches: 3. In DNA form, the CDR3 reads TGTGCCAGCAGCTGGACAGGGAAAGAGACCCAGTACTTC. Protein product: CASSWTGKETQYF.

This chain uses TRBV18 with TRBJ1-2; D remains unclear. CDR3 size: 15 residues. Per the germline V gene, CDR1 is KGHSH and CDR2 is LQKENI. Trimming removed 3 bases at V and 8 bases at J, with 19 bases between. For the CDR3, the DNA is TGTGCCAGCTCACCCCCCGGGGAATCGGGTCGGGGCTACACCTTC. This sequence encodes CASSPPGESGRGYTF.

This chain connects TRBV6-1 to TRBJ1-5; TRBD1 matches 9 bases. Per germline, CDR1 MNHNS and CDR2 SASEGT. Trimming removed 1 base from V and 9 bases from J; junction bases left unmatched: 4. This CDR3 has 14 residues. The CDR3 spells CASSEGTGVRPQHF. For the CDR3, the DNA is TGTGCCAGCAGTGAAGGGACAGGGGTAAGGCCCCAGCATTTT.

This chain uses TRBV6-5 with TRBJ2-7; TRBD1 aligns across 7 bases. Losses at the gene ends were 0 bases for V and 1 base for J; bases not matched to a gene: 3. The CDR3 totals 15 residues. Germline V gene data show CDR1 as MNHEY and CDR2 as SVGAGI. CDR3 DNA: TGTGCCAGCAGTTACTCACAGACAGGGTCCTACGAGCAGTACTTC. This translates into CASSYSQTGSYEQYF.

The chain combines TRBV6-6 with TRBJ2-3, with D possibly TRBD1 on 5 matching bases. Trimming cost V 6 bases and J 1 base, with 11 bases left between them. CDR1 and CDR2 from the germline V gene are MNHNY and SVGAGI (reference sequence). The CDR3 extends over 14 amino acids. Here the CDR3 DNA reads TGTGCCAGCAGACGGCAGGGCGGCACAGATACGCAGTATTTT. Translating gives CASRRQGGTDTQYF.

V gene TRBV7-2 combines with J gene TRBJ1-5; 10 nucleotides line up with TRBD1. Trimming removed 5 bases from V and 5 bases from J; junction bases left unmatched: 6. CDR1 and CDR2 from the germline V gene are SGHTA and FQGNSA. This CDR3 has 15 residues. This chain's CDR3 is CASSKEGTGDQPQHF. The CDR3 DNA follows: TGTGCCAGCAGCAAAGAGGGGACAGGGGATCAGCCCCAGCATTTT.

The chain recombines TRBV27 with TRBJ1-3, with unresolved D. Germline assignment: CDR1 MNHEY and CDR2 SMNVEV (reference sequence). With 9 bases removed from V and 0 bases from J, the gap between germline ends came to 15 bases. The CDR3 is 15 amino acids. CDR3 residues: CASSSSLSSGNTIYF. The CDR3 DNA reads TGTGCCAGTTCTTCGTCTTTGAGCTCTGGAAACACCATATATTTT.

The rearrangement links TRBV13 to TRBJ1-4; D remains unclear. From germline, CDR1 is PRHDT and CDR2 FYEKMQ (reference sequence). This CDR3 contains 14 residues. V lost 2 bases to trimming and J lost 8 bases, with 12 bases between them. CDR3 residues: CASSLRRETEKLFF. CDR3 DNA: TGTGCCAGCAGCTTACGGAGGGAGACGGAAAAACTGTTTTTT.

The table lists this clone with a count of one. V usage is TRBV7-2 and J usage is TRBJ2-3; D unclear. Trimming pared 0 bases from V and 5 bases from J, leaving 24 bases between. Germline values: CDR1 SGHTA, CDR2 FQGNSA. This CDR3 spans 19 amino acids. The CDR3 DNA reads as TGTGCCAGCAGCTTAGCGGTACCTATAAGCGTACGGTCGGGAGATACGCAGTATTTT. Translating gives CASSLAVPISVRSGDTQYF.

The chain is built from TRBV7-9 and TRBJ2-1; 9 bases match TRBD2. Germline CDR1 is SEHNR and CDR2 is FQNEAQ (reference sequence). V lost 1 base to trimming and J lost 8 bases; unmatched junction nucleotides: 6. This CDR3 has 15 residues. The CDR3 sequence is CASSLVLAGFYEQFF. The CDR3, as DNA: TGTGCCAGCAGCTTAGTCCTAGCGGGGTTCTATGAGCAGTTCTTC.

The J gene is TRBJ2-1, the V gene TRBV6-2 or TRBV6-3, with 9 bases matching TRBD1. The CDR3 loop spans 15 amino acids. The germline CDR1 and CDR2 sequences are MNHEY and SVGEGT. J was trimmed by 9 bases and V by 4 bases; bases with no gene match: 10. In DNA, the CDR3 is TGTGCCAGCAGTTCGTCCGGGACAGGGCCGGGTGAGCAGTTCTTC. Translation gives CASSSSGTGPGEQFF.

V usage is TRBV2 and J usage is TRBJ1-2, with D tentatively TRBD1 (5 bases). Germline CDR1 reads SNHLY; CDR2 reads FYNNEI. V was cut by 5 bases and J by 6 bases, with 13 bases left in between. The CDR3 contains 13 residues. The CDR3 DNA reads TGTGCCAGCAGTTTTGCAGGGTTGGATGGCTACACCTTC. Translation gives CASSFAGLDGYTF.

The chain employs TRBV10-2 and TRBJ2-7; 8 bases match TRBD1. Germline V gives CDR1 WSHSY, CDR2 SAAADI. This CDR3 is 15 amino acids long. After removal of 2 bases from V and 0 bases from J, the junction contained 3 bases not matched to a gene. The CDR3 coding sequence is TGCGCCAGCAGTGAGCCAGGGACAGGCTCCTACGAGCAGTACTTC. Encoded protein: CASSEPGTGSYEQYF.

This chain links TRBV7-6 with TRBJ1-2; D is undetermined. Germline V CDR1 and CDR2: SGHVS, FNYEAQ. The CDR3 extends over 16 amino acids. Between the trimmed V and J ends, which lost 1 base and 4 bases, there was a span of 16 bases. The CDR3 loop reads CASSLDSSALSYGYTF. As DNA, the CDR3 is TGTGCCAGCAGCTTAGACAGTTCAGCCTTGAGCTATGGCTACACCTTC.

Here the CDR3 reads CASSPFPGQGLNTEAFF. In nucleotides, the CDR3 is TGTGCCAGCTCACCCTTTCCGGGACAGGGACTGAACACTGAAGCTTTCTTT. This chain joins TRBV18 and TRBJ1-1; 9 bases line up with TRBD1. V lost 3 bases to trimming and J lost 0 bases; unmatched junction nucleotides: 8. Looked up from germline, CDR1 is KGHSH and CDR2 is LQKENI. This CDR3 is 17 amino acids long.

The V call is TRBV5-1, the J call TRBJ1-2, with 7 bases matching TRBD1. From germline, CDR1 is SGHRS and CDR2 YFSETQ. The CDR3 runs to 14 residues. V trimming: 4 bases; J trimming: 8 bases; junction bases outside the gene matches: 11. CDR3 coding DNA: TGCGCCAGCAGCACAGAGACAGGGCATGGCGGCTACACCTTC. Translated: CASSTETGHGGYTF. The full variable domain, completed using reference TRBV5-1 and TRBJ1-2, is KAGVTQTPRYLIKTRGQQVTLSCSPISGHRSVSWYQQTPGQGLQFLFEYFSETQRNKGNFPGRFSGRQFSNSRSEMNVSTLELGDSALYLCASSTETGHGGYTFGSGTRLTVV.

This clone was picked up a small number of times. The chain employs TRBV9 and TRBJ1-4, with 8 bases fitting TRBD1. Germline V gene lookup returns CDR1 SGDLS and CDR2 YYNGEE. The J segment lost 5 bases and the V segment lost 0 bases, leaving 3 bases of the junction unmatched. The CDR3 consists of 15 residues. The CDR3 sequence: CASSVAGTGNEKLFF. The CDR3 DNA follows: TGTGCCAGCAGCGTAGCTGGGACAGGCAATGAAAAACTGTTTTTT.

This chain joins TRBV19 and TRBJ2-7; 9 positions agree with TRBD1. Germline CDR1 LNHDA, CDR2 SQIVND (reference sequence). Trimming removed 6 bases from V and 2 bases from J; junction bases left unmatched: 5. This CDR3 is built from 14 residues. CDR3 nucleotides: TGTGCCAGTAGCGCGGGACAGGGCCCCTACGAGCAGTACTTC. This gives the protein CASSAGQGPYEQYF.

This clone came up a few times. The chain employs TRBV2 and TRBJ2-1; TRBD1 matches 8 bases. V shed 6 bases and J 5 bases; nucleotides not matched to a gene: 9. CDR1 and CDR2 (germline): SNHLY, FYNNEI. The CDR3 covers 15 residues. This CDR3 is CASSKDRAYNNEQFF. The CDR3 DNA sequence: TGTGCCAGCAGCAAGGACAGGGCTTACAACAATGAGCAGTTCTTC.

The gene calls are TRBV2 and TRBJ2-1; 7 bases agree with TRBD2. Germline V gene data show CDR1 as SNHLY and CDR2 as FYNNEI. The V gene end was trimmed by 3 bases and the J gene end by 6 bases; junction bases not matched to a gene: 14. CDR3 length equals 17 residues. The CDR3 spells CASSDFTIVGGSNEQFF. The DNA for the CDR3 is TGTGCCAGCAGTGACTTCACGATTGTCGGGGGGAGCAATGAGCAGTTCTTC.

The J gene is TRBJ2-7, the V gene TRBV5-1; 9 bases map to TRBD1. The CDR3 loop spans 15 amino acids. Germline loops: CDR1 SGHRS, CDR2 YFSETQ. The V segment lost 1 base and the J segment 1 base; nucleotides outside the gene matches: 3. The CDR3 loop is CASSLLGQGSYEQYF. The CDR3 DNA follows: TGCGCCAGCAGCTTGCTGGGACAGGGTTCCTACGAGCAGTACTTC. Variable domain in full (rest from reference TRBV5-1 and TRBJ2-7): KAGVTQTPRYLIKTRGQQVTLSCSPISGHRSVSWYQQTPGQGLQFLFEYFSETQRNKGNFPGRFSGRQFSNSRSEMNVSTLELGDSALYLCASSLLGQGSYEQYFGPGTRLTVT.

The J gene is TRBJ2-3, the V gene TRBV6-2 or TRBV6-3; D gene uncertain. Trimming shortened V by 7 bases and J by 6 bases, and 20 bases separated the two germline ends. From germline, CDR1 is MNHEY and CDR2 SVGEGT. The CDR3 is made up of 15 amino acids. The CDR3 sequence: CASTPRPTGFDTQYF. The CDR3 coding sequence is TGTGCCAGCACCCCCCGCCCTACCGGGTTCGATACGCAGTATTTT.

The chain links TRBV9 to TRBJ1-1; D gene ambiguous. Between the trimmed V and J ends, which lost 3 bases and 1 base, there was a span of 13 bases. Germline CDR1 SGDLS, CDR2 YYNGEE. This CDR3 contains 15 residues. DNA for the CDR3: TGTGCCAGCAGCGAGAACCCTGGGCCGAACACTGAAGCTTTCTTT. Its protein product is CASSENPGPNTEAFF.

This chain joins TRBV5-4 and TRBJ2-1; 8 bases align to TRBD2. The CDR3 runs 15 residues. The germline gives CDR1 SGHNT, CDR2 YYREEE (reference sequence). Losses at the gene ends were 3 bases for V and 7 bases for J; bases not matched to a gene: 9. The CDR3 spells CASSSVTGGRNEQFF. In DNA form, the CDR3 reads TGTGCCAGCAGCTCTGTCACGGGGGGGCGGAATGAGCAGTTCTTC.

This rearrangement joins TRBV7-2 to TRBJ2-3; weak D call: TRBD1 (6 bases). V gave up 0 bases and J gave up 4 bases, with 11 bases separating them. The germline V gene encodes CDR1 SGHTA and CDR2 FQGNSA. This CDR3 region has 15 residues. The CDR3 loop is CASSLALRGADTQYF. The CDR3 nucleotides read TGTGCCAGCAGCTTAGCGCTCAGGGGTGCAGATACGCAGTATTTT. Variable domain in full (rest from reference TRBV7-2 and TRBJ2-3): GAGVSQSPSNKVTEKGKDVELRCDPISGHTALYWYRQSLGQGLEFLIYFQGNSAPDKSGLPSDRFSAERTGGSVSTLTIQRTQQEDSAVYLCASSLALRGADTQYFGPGTRLTVL.